These T cell receptor beta chains were read from a single sample in a study of neurological immune-mediated disorders. TCRdb re-analysed the 5' RACE reads in MiXCR, keeping a single row per CDR3 protein. Of approximately 74,000 distinct CDR3 sequences in the sample, around a tenth were seen once. Material for sequencing was PBMCs. The receptors stem from a man aged 45 to 65 in good health. The CDR3 runs from the conserved cysteine through the conserved F or W. A D gene is named only where the DNA matches it firmly. Expanded clones are given a class, and other clones once, few, many or no size at all.

V gene: TRBV5-1; J gene: TRBJ2-6; clone size: many; D gene: .; CDR3 DNA: TGCGCCAGCAGCCTGACCCCCGTAGGGTTATCTGGGGCCAACGTCCTGACTTTC; CDR3 protein: CASSLTPVGLSGANVLTF
V gene: TRBV20-1; J gene: TRBJ2-7; clone size: many; D gene: TRBD1; CDR3 DNA: TGCAGTGCTAGAGGACAGGGGGTCCACGAGCAGTACTTC; CDR3 protein: CSARGQGVHEQYF
V gene: TRBV3-1; J gene: TRBJ2-1; clone size: many; D gene: TRBD2; CDR3 DNA: TGTGCCAGCAGCCAAGAACTAGCGGGAGTTGCCTACAATGAGCAGTTCTTC; CDR3 protein: CASSQELAGVAYNEQFF
V gene: TRBV12-3/TRBV12-4; J gene: TRBJ1-2; clone size: many; D gene: .; CDR3 DNA: TGTGCCAGCACCGAGTTTAGTAACTCTCGCTATGGCTACACCTTC; CDR3 protein: CASTEFSNSRYGYTF
V gene: TRBV5-1; J gene: TRBJ1-1; clone size: many; D gene: TRBD1; CDR3 DNA: TGCGCCAGCAGCCCGGACAGGGGAAGGACTGAAGCTTTCTTT; CDR3 protein: CASSPDRGRTEAFF
V gene: TRBV20-1; J gene: TRBJ1-2; clone size: many; D gene: .; CDR3 DNA: TGCAGTGCTAGAGGTCCTGCCATCTATGGCTACACCTTC; CDR3 protein: CSARGPAIYGYTF
V gene: TRBV20-1; J gene: TRBJ2-1; clone size: many; D gene: TRBD2; CDR3 DNA: TGCAGTGCTAGATCCCATAGCGGGGGGCTGAATGAGCAGTTCTTC; CDR3 protein: CSARSHSGGLNEQFF
V gene: TRBV6-2/TRBV6-3; J gene: TRBJ1-1; clone size: many; D gene: .; CDR3 DNA: TGTGCCAGCAGTTACGGGCAGGCCACATTCACTGAAGCTTTCTTT; CDR3 protein: CASSYGQATFTEAFF
V gene: TRBV5-1; J gene: TRBJ2-7; clone size: many; D gene: TRBD2; CDR3 DNA: TGCGCCAGCAGCTTGGCCTTAGGTAGCGGGAGGGACAAGGACTACGAGCAGTACTTC; CDR3 protein: CASSLALGSGRDKDYEQYF
V gene: TRBV6-5; J gene: TRBJ2-3; clone size: many; D gene: TRBD2; CDR3 DNA: TGTGCCAGCACTCGGGGGGGGAGCACAGATACGCAGTATTTT; CDR3 protein: CASTRGGSTDTQYF
V gene: TRBV5-1; J gene: TRBJ2-2; clone size: few; D gene: TRBD2; CDR3 DNA: TGCGCCAGCAGCTTGGCTAGCGGTCCCACCGGGGAGCTGTTTTTT; CDR3 protein: CASSLASGPTGELFF
V gene: TRBV10-3; J gene: TRBJ2-3; clone size: many; D gene: .; CDR3 DNA: TGTGCCATCAGCAACTCTTGGAGCCAAATCACAGATACGCAGTATTTT; CDR3 protein: CAISNSWSQITDTQYF
V gene: TRBV3-1; J gene: TRBJ2-4; clone size: many; D gene: .; CDR3 DNA: TGTGCCAGCAGCCAATCACAGGGTGACAAAAACATTCAGTACTTC; CDR3 protein: CASSQSQGDKNIQYF
V gene: TRBV4-2; J gene: TRBJ2-3; clone size: many; D gene: TRBD1; CDR3 DNA: TGTGCCAGCAGCACACGACAGGGTCCAGATACGCAGTATTTT; CDR3 protein: CASSTRQGPDTQYF
V gene: TRBV6-5; J gene: TRBJ2-1; clone size: many; D gene: TRBD1; CDR3 DNA: TGTGCCAGCAGTTACTTAGAGGGGGCATCTGAGCAGTTCTTC; CDR3 protein: CASSYLEGASEQFF
V gene: TRBV7-9; J gene: TRBJ2-1; clone size: many; D gene: TRBD2; CDR3 DNA: TGTGCCAGCAGCCATGCCGGGACTAGCGGGAGAAATGAGCAGTTCTTC; CDR3 protein: CASSHAGTSGRNEQFF
V gene: TRBV19; J gene: TRBJ2-1; clone size: many; D gene: TRBD2; CDR3 DNA: TGTGCCAGTAGGCTACGGGAGGCCAATGAGCAGTTCTTC; CDR3 protein: CASRLREANEQFF
V gene: TRBV4-3; J gene: TRBJ1-6; clone size: many; D gene: .; CDR3 DNA: TGCGCCAGCAGCCAAGAAGCAGATTATAATTCACCCCTCCACTTT; CDR3 protein: CASSQEADYNSPLHF
V gene: TRBV5-1; J gene: TRBJ2-3; clone size: many; D gene: .; CDR3 DNA: TGCGCCAGCAGCGCACAGGGCGGGAATACGCAGTATTTT; CDR3 protein: CASSAQGGNTQYF
V gene: TRBV5-1; J gene: TRBJ2-1; clone size: many; D gene: TRBD2; CDR3 DNA: TGCGCCAGCAGCTCGCCATTAAATAGCGGGAGAGAGGACAATGAGCAGTTCTTC; CDR3 protein: CASSSPLNSGREDNEQFF
V gene: TRBV12-3/TRBV12-4; J gene: TRBJ1-6; clone size: many; D gene: .; CDR3 DNA: TGTGCCAGCAGCCCGATACAGCGACCACCCCTCCACTTT; CDR3 protein: CASSPIQRPPLHF
V gene: TRBV3-1; J gene: TRBJ1-5; clone size: many; D gene: .; CDR3 DNA: TGTGCCAGCAGCCAAGATTGGATCGAGGCACTGGGGAGCAATCAGCCCCAGCATTTT; CDR3 protein: CASSQDWIEALGSNQPQHF
V gene: TRBV5-1; J gene: TRBJ2-7; clone size: many; D gene: .; CDR3 DNA: TGCGCCAGCAGCTGGGACCACGAGCAGTACTTC; CDR3 protein: CASSWDHEQYF
V gene: TRBV3-1; J gene: TRBJ2-6; clone size: many; D gene: .; CDR3 DNA: TGTGCCAGCAGCCTTGGAGGCCTCTCTGGGGCCAACGTCCTGACTTTC; CDR3 protein: CASSLGGLSGANVLTF
V gene: TRBV20-1; J gene: TRBJ1-1; clone size: many; D gene: .; CDR3 DNA: TGCAGTGCTAGAGATTTGTCAAGGGGTAACACTGAAGCTTTCTTT; CDR3 protein: CSARDLSRGNTEAFF
V gene: TRBV14; J gene: TRBJ2-1; clone size: .; D gene: .; CDR3 DNA: TGTGCCAGCAGCCAAGAGGTTGTCTACCAAGAGCAGTTCTTC; CDR3 protein: CASSQEVVYQEQFF
V gene: TRBV5-1; J gene: TRBJ1-4; clone size: many; D gene: TRBD1; CDR3 DNA: TGCGCCAGCAGCGCCCGGGACAGGGATGGTGGAAAACTGTTTTTT; CDR3 protein: CASSARDRDGGKLFF
V gene: TRBV24-1; J gene: TRBJ2-3; clone size: many; D gene: .; CDR3 DNA: TGTGCCACCAGTGAGCCCGTTGCAGATACGCAGTATTTT; CDR3 protein: CATSEPVADTQYF
V gene: TRBV29-1; J gene: TRBJ2-7; clone size: many; D gene: .; CDR3 DNA: TGCAGCTTCCGGAAGGGATACGAGCAGTACTTC; CDR3 protein: CSFRKGYEQYF
V gene: TRBV5-1; J gene: TRBJ1-5; clone size: many; D gene: TRBD1; CDR3 DNA: TGCGCCAGCAGCCCAGGGGACAGGGACAATCAGCCCCAGCATTTT; CDR3 protein: CASSPGDRDNQPQHF
V gene: TRBV18; J gene: TRBJ2-6; clone size: few; D gene: .; CDR3 DNA: TGTGCCAGCTCACCACCGCAACAGATTCGTGGGGCCAACGTCCTGACTTTC; CDR3 protein: CASSPPQQIRGANVLTF
V gene: TRBV10-3; J gene: TRBJ2-7; clone size: once; D gene: TRBD1; CDR3 DNA: TGTGCCATCAGGGACAGGGGAGACGAGCAGTACTTC; CDR3 protein: CAIRDRGDEQYF
V gene: TRBV7-2; J gene: TRBJ2-5; clone size: many; D gene: TRBD2; CDR3 DNA: TGTGCCAGCAGCTTAGGGGGGACTAGCGGGGCCCGGACCCAGTACTTC; CDR3 protein: CASSLGGTSGARTQYF
V gene: TRBV20-1; J gene: TRBJ2-1; clone size: many; D gene: TRBD2; CDR3 DNA: TGCAGTGCTGTCCCTACTGTCGGACTAGCGGACAATGAGCAGTTCTTC; CDR3 protein: CSAVPTVGLADNEQFF
V gene: TRBV5-1; J gene: TRBJ2-5; clone size: many; D gene: TRBD2; CDR3 DNA: TGCGCCAGCAGCTTGGATGGCGGGAGCCAGGAGACCCAGTACTTC; CDR3 protein: CASSLDGGSQETQYF
V gene: TRBV5-1; J gene: TRBJ2-1; clone size: many; D gene: TRBD1; CDR3 DNA: TGCGCCAGCAGCTCCCAGGGGACAGGGGGCAATGAGCAGTTCTTC; CDR3 protein: CASSSQGTGGNEQFF
V gene: TRBV20-1; J gene: TRBJ2-5; clone size: many; D gene: .; CDR3 DNA: TGCAGTGCTAGAATGGTGGAGACCCAGTACTTC; CDR3 protein: CSARMVETQYF
V gene: TRBV20-1; J gene: TRBJ2-5; clone size: many; D gene: TRBD2; CDR3 DNA: TGCAGTGCTAGGTCTCTAGCGGGGCGTGCAGAGACCCAGTACTTC; CDR3 protein: CSARSLAGRAETQYF
V gene: TRBV20-1; J gene: TRBJ1-5; clone size: many; D gene: .; CDR3 DNA: TGCAGTGCTAGAGATACCAGCAATCAGCCCCAGCATTTT; CDR3 protein: CSARDTSNQPQHF
V gene: TRBV28; J gene: TRBJ2-7; clone size: few; D gene: .; CDR3 DNA: TGTGCCAGCACCTTGGGACGCGATCAGTACTTC; CDR3 protein: CASTLGRDQYF
V gene: TRBV7-2; J gene: TRBJ1-2; clone size: many; D gene: TRBD1; CDR3 DNA: TGTGCCAGCAGCATTGGACAGGTTAACTATGGCTACACCTTC; CDR3 protein: CASSIGQVNYGYTF
V gene: TRBV6-4; J gene: TRBJ1-1; clone size: .; D gene: .; CDR3 DNA: TGTGCCAGCACGACAGAGATGAACACTGAAGCTTTCTTT; CDR3 protein: CASTTEMNTEAFF
V gene: TRBV7-2; J gene: TRBJ1-2; clone size: many; D gene: TRBD1; CDR3 DNA: TGTGCCAGCAGCTTACGATCGGCTCAGGGGGTAGGCTATGGCTACACCTTC; CDR3 protein: CASSLRSAQGVGYGYTF
V gene: TRBV2; J gene: TRBJ1-2; clone size: many; D gene: TRBD1; CDR3 DNA: TGTGCCAGCAGGGGGGGACAGGGGGCGAACTATGGCTACACCTTC; CDR3 protein: CASRGGQGANYGYTF
V gene: TRBV28; J gene: TRBJ2-2; clone size: many; D gene: .; CDR3 DNA: TGTGCCAGCAGTTCCAGATCAACCTCAGGGTGGGACACCGGGGAGCTGTTTTTT; CDR3 protein: CASSSRSTSGWDTGELFF
V gene: TRBV7-8; J gene: TRBJ2-3; clone size: .; D gene: TRBD2; CDR3 DNA: TGTGCCAGCAGCCTAGGGAGGCTAGCGGGAGCTACAGATACGCAGTATTTT; CDR3 protein: CASSLGRLAGATDTQYF
V gene: TRBV20-1; J gene: TRBJ1-5; clone size: .; D gene: .; CDR3 DNA: TGCAATGCTAGCCGGGACACGAAAGGGGATACGCAGCATTTT; CDR3 protein: CNASRDTKGDTQHF
V gene: TRBV10-3; J gene: TRBJ2-7; clone size: many; D gene: .; CDR3 DNA: TGTGCCATCAGTGACCGGGACGAACCGTCCGAGCAGTACTTC; CDR3 protein: CAISDRDEPSEQYF
V gene: TRBV15; J gene: TRBJ1-5; clone size: many; D gene: .; CDR3 DNA: TGTGCCACCAGCTTACGACCTCGGGGGACCAGCAATCAGCCCCAGCATTTT; CDR3 protein: CATSLRPRGTSNQPQHF
V gene: TRBV5-1; J gene: TRBJ2-2; clone size: many; D gene: TRBD2; CDR3 DNA: TGCGCCAGCAGCTTGATGACTAGCGGGAGTTCCGGGGAGCTGTTTTTT; CDR3 protein: CASSLMTSGSSGELFF
V gene: TRBV19; J gene: TRBJ1-2; clone size: many; D gene: TRBD1; CDR3 DNA: TGTGCCAGTAGTTCGACAGGGAGTGGGAATGGCTACACCTTC; CDR3 protein: CASSSTGSGNGYTF
V gene: TRBV6-2/TRBV6-3; J gene: TRBJ1-5; clone size: many; D gene: .; CDR3 DNA: TGTGCCAGCAGTAAGGACAGAATAAGCAATCAGCCCCAGCATTTT; CDR3 protein: CASSKDRISNQPQHF
V gene: TRBV18; J gene: TRBJ1-4; clone size: .; D gene: TRBD1; CDR3 DNA: TGTGCCAGCTCGCCCGGGACAGCAGAAAAACTGTTTTTT; CDR3 protein: CASSPGTAEKLFF
V gene: TRBV6-1; J gene: TRBJ1-6; clone size: many; D gene: .; CDR3 DNA: TGTGCCAGCATCCTAAGTAGGGGACACTATAATTCACCCCTCCACTTT; CDR3 protein: CASILSRGHYNSPLHF
V gene: TRBV12-3/TRBV12-4; J gene: TRBJ1-2; clone size: many; D gene: .; CDR3 DNA: TGTGCCAGCAGTTTCTACAGCCCTTCTAACTATGGCTACACCTTC; CDR3 protein: CASSFYSPSNYGYTF
V gene: TRBV24-1; J gene: TRBJ2-2; clone size: many; D gene: .; CDR3 DNA: TGTGCCACCAGTGATTCCCGACAGGAGAACACCGGGGAGCTGTTTTTT; CDR3 protein: CATSDSRQENTGELFF
V gene: TRBV5-1; J gene: TRBJ2-5; clone size: many; D gene: TRBD1; CDR3 DNA: TGCGCCAGCAGCTTCACAGGGGGAATACAAGAGACCCAGTACTTC; CDR3 protein: CASSFTGGIQETQYF